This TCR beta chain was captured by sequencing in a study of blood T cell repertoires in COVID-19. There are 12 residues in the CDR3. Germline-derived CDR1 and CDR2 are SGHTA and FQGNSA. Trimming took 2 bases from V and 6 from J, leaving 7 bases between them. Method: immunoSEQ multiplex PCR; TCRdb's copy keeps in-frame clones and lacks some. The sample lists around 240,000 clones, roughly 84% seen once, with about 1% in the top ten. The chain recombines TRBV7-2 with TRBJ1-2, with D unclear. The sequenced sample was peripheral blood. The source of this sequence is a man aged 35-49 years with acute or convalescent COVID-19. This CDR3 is CASSLQADGYTF. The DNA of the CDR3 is TGTGCCAGCAGCTTACAAGCGGATGGCTACACCTTC.